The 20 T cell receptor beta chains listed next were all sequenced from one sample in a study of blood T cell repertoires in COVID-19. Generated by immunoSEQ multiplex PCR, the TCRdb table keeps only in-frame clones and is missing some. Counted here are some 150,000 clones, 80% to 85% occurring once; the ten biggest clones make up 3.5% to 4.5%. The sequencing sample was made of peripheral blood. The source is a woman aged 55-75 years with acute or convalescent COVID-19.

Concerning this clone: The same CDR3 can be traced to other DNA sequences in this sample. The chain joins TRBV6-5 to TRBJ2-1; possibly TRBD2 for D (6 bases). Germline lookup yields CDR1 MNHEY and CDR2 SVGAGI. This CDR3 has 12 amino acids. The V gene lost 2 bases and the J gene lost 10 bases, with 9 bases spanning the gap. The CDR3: CASSYQRGEQFF. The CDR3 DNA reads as TGTGCCAGCAGTTACCAACGGGGGGAGCAGTTCTTC.

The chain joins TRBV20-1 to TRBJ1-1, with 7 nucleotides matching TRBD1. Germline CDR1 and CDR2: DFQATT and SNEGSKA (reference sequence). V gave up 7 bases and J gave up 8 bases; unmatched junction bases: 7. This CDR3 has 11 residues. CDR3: CSGMRGLEAFF. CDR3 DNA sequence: TGCAGTGGAATGAGGGGGCTCGAAGCTTTCTTT.

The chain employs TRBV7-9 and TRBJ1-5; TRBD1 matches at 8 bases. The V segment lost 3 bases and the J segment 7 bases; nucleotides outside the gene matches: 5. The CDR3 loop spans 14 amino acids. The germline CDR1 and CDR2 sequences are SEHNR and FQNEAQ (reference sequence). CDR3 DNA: TGTGCCAGCAGCTTGAGACAGGGGCGCCAGCCCCAGCATTTT. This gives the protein CASSLRQGRQPQHF.

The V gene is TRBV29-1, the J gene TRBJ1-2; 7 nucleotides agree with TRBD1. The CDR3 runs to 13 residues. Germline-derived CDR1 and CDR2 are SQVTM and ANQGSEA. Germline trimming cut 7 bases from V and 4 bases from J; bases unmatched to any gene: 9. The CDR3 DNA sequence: TGCAGCGCAAACGGGGACAGAGCCTATGGCTACACCTTC. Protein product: CSANGDRAYGYTF.

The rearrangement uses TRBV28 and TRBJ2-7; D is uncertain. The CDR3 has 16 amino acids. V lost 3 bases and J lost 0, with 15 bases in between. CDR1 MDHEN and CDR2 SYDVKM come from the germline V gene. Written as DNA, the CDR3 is TGTGCCAGCAGTTTCTCTAGTCGGAAACCCTCCTACGAGCAGTACTTC. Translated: CASSFSSRKPSYEQYF.

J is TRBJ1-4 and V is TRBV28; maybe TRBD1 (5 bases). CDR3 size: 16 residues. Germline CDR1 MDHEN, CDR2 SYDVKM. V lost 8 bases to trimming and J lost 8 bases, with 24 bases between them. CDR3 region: CASLTTLGGVREKLFF. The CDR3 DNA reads TGTGCCAGCCTAACCACCCTTGGGGGGGTCCGGGAAAAACTGTTTTTT.

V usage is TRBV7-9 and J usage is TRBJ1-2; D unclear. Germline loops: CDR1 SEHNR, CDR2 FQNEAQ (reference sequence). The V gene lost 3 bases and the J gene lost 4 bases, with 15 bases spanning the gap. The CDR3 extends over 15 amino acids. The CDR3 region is CASSFSGVSVYGYTF. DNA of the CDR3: TGTGCCAGCAGCTTCTCGGGAGTCTCTGTCTATGGCTACACCTTC.

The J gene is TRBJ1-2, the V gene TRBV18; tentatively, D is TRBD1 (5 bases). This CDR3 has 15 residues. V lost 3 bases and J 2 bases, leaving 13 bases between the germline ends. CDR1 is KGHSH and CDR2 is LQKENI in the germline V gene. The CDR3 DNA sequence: TGTGCCAGCTCACCGGGGCAGGCGACAAACTATGGCTACACCTTC. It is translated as CASSPGQATNYGYTF.

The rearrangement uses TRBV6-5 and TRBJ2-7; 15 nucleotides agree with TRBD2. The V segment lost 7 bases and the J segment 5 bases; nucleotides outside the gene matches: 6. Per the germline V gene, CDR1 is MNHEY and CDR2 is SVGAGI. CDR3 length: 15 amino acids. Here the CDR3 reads CASTVGLAGGHEQYF. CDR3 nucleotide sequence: TGTGCCAGCACTGTTGGACTAGCGGGAGGGCACGAGCAGTACTTC.

This CDR3 reads CASSSMYEQYF. As DNA, the CDR3 is TGTGCCAGCAGTTCCATGTACGAGCAGTACTTC. The rearrangement uses TRBV28 and TRBJ2-7; no definite D call. The CDR3 is made up of 11 amino acids. Germline V CDR1 and CDR2: MDHEN, SYDVKM. Trimming removed 4 bases at V and 4 bases at J, with 5 bases between.

CDR3 sequence: CASSPRGSGETQYF. In DNA form, the CDR3 reads TGCGCCAGCAGCCCAAGGGGGTCCGGAGAGACCCAGTACTTC. This sequence joins TRBV4-3 and TRBJ2-5, with D possibly TRBD1 on 6 matching bases. CDR1 is LGHNA, CDR2 YSLEER, per germline. The CDR3 runs 14 residues. V dropped 4 bases and J dropped 4 bases, with 13 bases sitting between them.

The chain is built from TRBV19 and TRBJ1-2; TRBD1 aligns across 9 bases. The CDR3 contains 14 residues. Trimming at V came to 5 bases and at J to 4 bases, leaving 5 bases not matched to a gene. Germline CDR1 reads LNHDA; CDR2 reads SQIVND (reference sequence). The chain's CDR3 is CASSVDRGGYGYTF. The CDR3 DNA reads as TGTGCCAGTAGTGTTGACAGGGGGGGCTATGGCTACACCTTC.

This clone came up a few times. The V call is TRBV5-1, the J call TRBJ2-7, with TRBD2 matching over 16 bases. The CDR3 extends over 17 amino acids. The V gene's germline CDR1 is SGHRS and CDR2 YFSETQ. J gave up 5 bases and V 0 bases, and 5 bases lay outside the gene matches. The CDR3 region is CASSLAGTSGRAHEQYF. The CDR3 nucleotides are TGCGCCAGCAGCTTGGCCGGGACTAGCGGGAGGGCCCACGAGCAGTACTTC. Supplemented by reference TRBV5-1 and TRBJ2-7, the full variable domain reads KAGVTQTPRYLIKTRGQQVTLSCSPISGHRSVSWYQQTPGQGLQFLFEYFSETQRNKGNFPGRFSGRQFSNSRSEMNVSTLELGDSALYLCASSLAGTSGRAHEQYFGPGTRLTVT.

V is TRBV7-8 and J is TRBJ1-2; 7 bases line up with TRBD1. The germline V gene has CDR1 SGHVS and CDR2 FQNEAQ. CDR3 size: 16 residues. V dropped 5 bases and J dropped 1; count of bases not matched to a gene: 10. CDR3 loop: CASSPGRTGLNYGYTF. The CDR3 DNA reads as TGTGCCAGCAGCCCAGGGAGGACAGGCCTTAACTATGGCTACACCTTC.

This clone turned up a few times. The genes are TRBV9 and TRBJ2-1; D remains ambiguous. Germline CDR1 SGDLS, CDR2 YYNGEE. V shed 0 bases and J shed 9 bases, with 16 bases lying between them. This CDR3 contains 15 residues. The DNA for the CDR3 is TGTGCCAGCAGCGTAGGAAGAGGAGCTTATGGTGAGCAGTTCTTC. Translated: CASSVGRGAYGEQFF.

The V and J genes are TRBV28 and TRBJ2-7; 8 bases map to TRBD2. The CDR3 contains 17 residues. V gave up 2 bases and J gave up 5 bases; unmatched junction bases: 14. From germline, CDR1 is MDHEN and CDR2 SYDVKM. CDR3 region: CASSLITPQSGRHEQYF. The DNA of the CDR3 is TGTGCCAGCAGTTTAATCACCCCCCAGAGCGGGAGACACGAGCAGTACTTC.

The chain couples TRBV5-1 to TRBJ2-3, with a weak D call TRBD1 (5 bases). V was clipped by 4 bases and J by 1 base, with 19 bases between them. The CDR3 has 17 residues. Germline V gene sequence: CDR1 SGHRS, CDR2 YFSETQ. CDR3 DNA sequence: TGCGCCAGCAGCGTGGCAGGGTATTTATCGGGCACAGATACGCAGTATTTT. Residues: CASSVAGYLSGTDTQYF.

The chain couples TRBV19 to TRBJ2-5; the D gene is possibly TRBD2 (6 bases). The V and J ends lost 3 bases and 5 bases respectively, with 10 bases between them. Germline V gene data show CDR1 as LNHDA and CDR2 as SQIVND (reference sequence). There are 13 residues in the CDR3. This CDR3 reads CASSIWAGETQYF. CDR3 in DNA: TGTGCCAGTAGTATTTGGGCGGGGGAGACCCAGTACTTC.

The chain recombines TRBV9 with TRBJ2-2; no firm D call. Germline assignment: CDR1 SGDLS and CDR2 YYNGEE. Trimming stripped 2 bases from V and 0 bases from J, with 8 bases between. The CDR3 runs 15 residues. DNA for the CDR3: TGTGCCAGCAGCGTGGCTAGGTCGAACACCGGGGAGCTGTTTTTT. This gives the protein CASSVARSNTGELFF.

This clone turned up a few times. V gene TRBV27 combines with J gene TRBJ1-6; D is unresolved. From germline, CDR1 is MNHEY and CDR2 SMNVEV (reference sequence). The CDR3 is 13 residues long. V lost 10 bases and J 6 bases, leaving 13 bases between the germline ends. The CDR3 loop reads CATKSLANSPLHF. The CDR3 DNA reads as TGTGCCACCAAAAGCCTCGCTAATTCACCCCTCCACTTT.